These 29 T cell receptor beta chains share one sample of origin, sequenced in a study of blood T cell repertoires in COVID-19. Sequencing used immunoSEQ multiplex PCR; TCRdb keeps in-frame clones, though not all of them. The sample carries about 160,000 clones, 85% recorded once. Sample: peripheral blood. The source is a human donor with acute or convalescent COVID-19. The donor label of this sample is uncertain.

The J gene is TRBJ1-2, the V gene TRBV5-4, with D uncertain. CDR3 length: 15 amino acids. CDR1 is SGHNT and CDR2 is YYREEE in the germline V gene (reference sequence). V lost 0 bases, J lost 1 base, and 10 bases lay in between. This CDR3 is CASSLGQEGNYGYTF. CDR3 nucleotide sequence: TGTGCCAGCAGCTTGGGGCAAGAGGGTAACTATGGCTACACCTTC.

This chain joins TRBV10-3 and TRBJ2-3; TRBD1 might be the D (6 bases). This CDR3 contains 14 residues. Germline V gene lookup returns CDR1 ENHRY and CDR2 SYGVKD. Trimming took off 2 bases at V and 5 bases at J, with 11 bases between the two ends. The CDR3 region is CAISEGQSGDTQYF. The CDR3 nucleotides are TGTGCCATCAGTGAGGGACAGTCCGGAGATACGCAGTATTTT.

The chain carries TRBV5-4 and TRBJ2-5, with D possibly being TRBD1 (6 bases). Trimming took off 4 bases at V and 4 bases at J, with 26 bases between the two ends. CDR3 length: 18 amino acids. Germline V gene sequence: CDR1 SGHNT, CDR2 YYREEE (reference sequence). As DNA, the CDR3 is TGTGCCAGCAGCCCGCTTGGGACACCACTACCCAAGGGAGAGACCCAGTACTTC. Translated: CASSPLGTPLPKGETQYF.

The chain carries TRBV4-2 and TRBJ1-1, with 9 bases identical to TRBD1. CDR1 LGHNA and CDR2 YNFKEQ come from the germline V gene. Losses at the gene ends were 4 bases for V and 1 base for J; bases not matched to a gene: 4. This CDR3 has 15 residues. The CDR3 loop is CASSPPGQGNTEAFF. CDR3 sequence (DNA): TGTGCCAGCAGCCCGCCGGGACAGGGGAACACTGAAGCTTTCTTT.

The chain is built from TRBV3-1 (or the pseudogene TRBV3-2) and TRBJ1-3, with D uncertain. CDR3 length: 16 amino acids. With 4 bases removed from V and 7 bases from J, the gap between germline ends came to 20 bases. Germline values: CDR1 LGHDT, CDR2 YNNKEL (reference sequence). The CDR3 here is CASSPDSRSILNTIYF. The CDR3 region has the DNA TGTGCCAGCAGCCCTGACTCCCGGTCCATCCTGAACACCATATATTTT.

V gene TRBV4-1 combines with J gene TRBJ1-4; TRBD1 agrees at 11 bases. The V gene end was trimmed by 2 bases and the J gene end by 2 bases; junction bases not matched to a gene: 13. Germline CDR1 MGHRA, CDR2 YSYEKL. This CDR3 comprises 20 residues. The CDR3 region has the DNA TGCGCCAGCAGCCAACGACGATCCGGGACAGGGGGTAATACTAATGAAAAACTGTTTTTT. Its translation: CASSQRRSGTGGNTNEKLFF.

The chain has TRBV10-3 and TRBJ1-6, with a tentative D call TRBD1 (6 bases). Trimming took 3 bases from V and 3 from J, leaving 9 bases between them. Per germline, CDR1 ENHRY and CDR2 SYGVKD. CDR3 length equals 15 residues. DNA of the CDR3: TGTGCCATCAGTGATCAGGGGTACTATAATTCACCCCTCCACTTT. It yields the protein CAISDQGYYNSPLHF.

The table lists this clone with a count of one. V usage is TRBV3-1 (or the pseudogene TRBV3-2) and J usage is TRBJ1-1; maybe TRBD1 (5 bases). The V and J ends lost 4 bases and 8 bases respectively, with 14 bases between them. The CDR3 loop spans 13 amino acids. Per the germline V gene, CDR1 is LGHDT and CDR2 is YNNKEL (reference sequence). The DNA for the CDR3 is TGTGCCAGCAGCCCCCGGACAACTATAGAAGCTTTCTTT. This codes for CASSPRTTIEAFF.

This chain links TRBV11-2 with TRBJ2-3; 10 bases agree with TRBD2. CDR3 length: 16 residues. In germline, CDR1 is SGHAT, CDR2 FQNNGV. V was clipped by 5 bases and J by 5 bases; unmatched bases: 10. CDR3 in amino acids: CASSHSSGGQGDTQYF. CDR3 bases: TGTGCCAGCAGCCACTCTAGCGGGGGTCAGGGAGATACGCAGTATTTT.

The V and J genes are TRBV6-4 and TRBJ1-5, with a tentative D call TRBD1 (5 bases). Per germline, CDR1 MRHNA and CDR2 SNTAGT. V shed 11 bases and J shed 5 bases, with 7 bases lying between them. This CDR3 is built from 10 residues. The chain's CDR3 is CAGGDQPQHF. Here the CDR3 DNA reads TGTGCCGGAGGGGATCAGCCCCAGCATTTT.

The chain couples TRBV4-2 to TRBJ2-3; 12 bases line up with TRBD2. Germline V CDR1 and CDR2: LGHNA, YNFKEQ. The CDR3 runs to 18 residues. The V and J ends lost 4 bases and 0 bases, in that order; junction bases with no gene match: 8. In DNA, the CDR3 is TGTGCCAGCAGCCCTGGACTAGCGGGACGGACTAGCACAGATACGCAGTATTTT. Its protein is CASSPGLAGRTSTDTQYF.

The chain joins TRBV6-4 to TRBJ2-3, with 12 bases lining up with TRBD2. Germline-derived CDR1 and CDR2 are MRHNA and SNTAGT. CDR3 length: 16 residues. Trimming at V came to 0 bases and at J to 4 bases, leaving 2 bases not matched to a gene. CDR3 sequence reads: CASSDSTSGGSDTQYF. The DNA for the CDR3 is TGTGCCAGCAGTGACTCGACTAGCGGGGGATCAGATACGCAGTATTTT.

This rearrangement joins TRBV18 to TRBJ1-4, with 8 bases fitting TRBD1. Trimming cost V 5 bases and J 6 bases; bases outside gene matches: 2. Germline lookup yields CDR1 KGHSH and CDR2 LQKENI. The CDR3 extends over 13 amino acids. In DNA, the CDR3 is TGTGCCAGCTCAGCAGGGGGCGATGAAAAACTGTTTTTT. It codes for CASSAGGDEKLFF.

This clone was recorded a few times. This chain links TRBV30 with TRBJ1-2; no firm D call. The CDR3 length is 12 residues. Trimming removed 0 bases at V and 4 bases at J, with 6 bases between. Germline CDR1 GTSNPN, CDR2 SVGIG (reference sequence). The CDR3 loop reads CAWSVSGYGYTF. CDR3 nucleotides: TGTGCCTGGAGTGTATCCGGCTATGGCTACACCTTC. Supplemented by reference TRBV30 and TRBJ1-2, the full variable domain reads SQTIHQWPATLVQPVGSPLSLECTVEGTSNPNLYWYRQAAGRGLQLLFYSVGIGQISSEVPQNLSASRPQDRQFILSSKKLLLSDSGFYLCAWSVSGYGYTFGSGTRLTVV.

The chain uses TRBV4-2 and TRBJ1-6; maybe TRBD1 (6 bases). The CDR3 runs 17 residues. The germline V gene has CDR1 LGHNA and CDR2 YNFKEQ. V dropped 1 base and J dropped 0 bases, with 10 bases sitting between them. CDR3 amino acids: CASSQVQGSSYNSPLHF. The CDR3 region has the DNA TGTGCCAGCAGCCAAGTGCAGGGGAGCTCCTATAATTCACCCCTCCACTTT.

V gene TRBV5-4 combines with J gene TRBJ1-3, with TRBD1 matching 8 bases. This CDR3 has 15 residues. Germline V lookup: CDR1 SGHNT, CDR2 YYREEE (reference sequence). The ends lost 4 bases at V and 0 bases at J; junction bases unmatched: 3. CDR3 protein: CASSRGQVSGNTIYF. The CDR3 region has the DNA TGTGCCAGCAGCAGGGGACAGGTCTCTGGAAACACCATATATTTT.

V and J are TRBV27 and TRBJ2-7, with TRBD2 matching 15 bases. CDR1 and CDR2 from the germline V gene are MNHEY and SMNVEV (reference sequence). There are 17 residues in the CDR3. Trimming at V came to 8 bases and at J to 0 bases, leaving 8 bases not matched to a gene. The CDR3 is CASSSWTSGGASYEQYF. In nucleotides, the CDR3 is TGTGCCAGCTCCTCTTGGACTAGCGGGGGGGCCTCCTACGAGCAGTACTTC.

This rearrangement joins TRBV14 to TRBJ2-5, with D possibly matching TRBD2 (5 bases). The CDR3 is made up of 14 amino acids. The V end lost 0 bases, the J end lost 7 bases, and 12 bases lay between the germline ends. CDR1 is SGHDN and CDR2 is FVKESK in the germline V gene. The DNA for the CDR3 is TGTGCCAGCAGCCAAGACCGAGGGATGAGGACCCAGTACTTC. It encodes CASSQDRGMRTQYF.

V gene TRBV2 combines with J gene TRBJ2-5; TRBD1 matches 8 bases. The CDR3 contains 17 residues. The germline V gene has CDR1 SNHLY and CDR2 FYNNEI. Trimming removed 3 bases from V and 5 bases from J; junction bases left unmatched: 14. Here the CDR3 reads CASSERQGAGIWETQYF. Here the CDR3 DNA reads TGTGCCAGCAGTGAGAGGCAGGGGGCCGGCATATGGGAGACCCAGTACTTC.

In regard to this clone: Germline is not matched at one junction end, which may reflect a read error. V and J are TRBV18 and TRBJ1-5, with D hard to call. Germline V gives CDR1 KGHSH, CDR2 LQKENI. This CDR3 has 16 amino acids. The CDR3 nucleotides are TGTGCCAGCTCACCCTCACGCGACCTTAGCTATCAGCCCCAGCATTTT. Encoded protein: CASSPSRDLSYQPQHF.

The V call is TRBV4-2, the J call TRBJ2-2, with 7 positions matching TRBD1. CDR1 is LGHNA, CDR2 YNFKEQ, per germline. This CDR3 contains 17 residues. The J segment lost 3 bases and the V segment lost 0 bases, leaving 7 bases of the junction unmatched. The CDR3 sequence: CASSQELDRTYTGELFF. In nucleotides, the CDR3 is TGTGCCAGCAGCCAAGAACTGGACAGGACGTACACCGGGGAGCTGTTTTTT.

This chain connects TRBV18 to TRBJ1-5; TRBD1 agrees at 9 bases. This CDR3 comprises 20 residues. Germline-derived CDR1 and CDR2 are KGHSH and LQKENI. The trim removed 1 base at V and 0 bases at J, leaving 13 bases unmatched. DNA of the CDR3: TGTGCCAGCTCACCACGGAGGATTAAGGGACAGGGAAATAGCAATCAGCCCCAGCATTTT. Translation gives CASSPRRIKGQGNSNQPQHF.

The rearrangement joins TRBV6-5 to TRBJ2-1; 15 bases agree with TRBD2. V lost 7 bases to trimming and J lost 9 bases; unmatched junction nucleotides: 7. The germline gives CDR1 MNHEY, CDR2 SVGAGI. The CDR3 sequence is 15 residues long. In DNA, the CDR3 is TGTGCCAGCATCCCCGGGGGACTAGCGGGGGGTGAGCAGTTCTTC. This translates into CASIPGGLAGGEQFF.

CDR3 protein: CASSPRTSGGSAYEQYF. CDR3 nucleotide sequence: TGTGCCAGCAGCCCTCGGACTAGCGGGGGATCGGCCTACGAGCAGTACTTC. The chain joins TRBV7-9 to TRBJ2-7; 13 positions agree with TRBD2. The germline V gene has CDR1 SEHNR and CDR2 FQNEAQ (reference sequence). CDR3 length: 17 residues. After removal of 5 bases from V and 2 bases from J, the junction contained 9 bases not matched to a gene.

The rearrangement links TRBV6-5 to TRBJ1-4; D is unresolved. Trimming shortened V by 0 bases and J by 3 bases, and 5 bases separated the two germline ends. This CDR3 is built from 14 residues. The germline V gene encodes CDR1 MNHEY and CDR2 SVGAGI. The CDR3 DNA reads TGTGCCAGCAGTTACTCGGGCGCTAATGAAAAACTGTTTTTT. Its translation: CASSYSGANEKLFF.

V usage is TRBV12-3 or TRBV12-4 and J usage is TRBJ1-5; D not certain. The CDR3 is 13 amino acids. V was cut by 6 bases and J by 6 bases, with 12 bases left in between. CDR3 residues: CASSVNPGQPQHF. CDR3 DNA sequence: TGTGCCAGCAGCGTCAACCCCGGTCAGCCCCAGCATTTT.

J is TRBJ2-3 and V is TRBV28; 9 bases fit TRBD1. Germline V lookup: CDR1 MDHEN, CDR2 SYDVKM. The CDR3 is 16 amino acids. V lost 6 bases and J lost 1; bases outside the gene matches: 8. The CDR3 here is CASRSQTGGGTDTQYF. The CDR3 DNA is TGTGCCAGCAGGTCCCAGACAGGGGGAGGCACAGATACGCAGTATTTT. The full variable domain, rest sourced from reference TRBV28 and TRBJ2-3, is DVKVTQSSRYLVKRTGEKVFLECVQDMDHENMFWYRQDPGLGLRLIYFSYDVKMKEKGDIPEGYSVSREKKERFSLILESASTNQTSMYLCASRSQTGGGTDTQYFGPGTRLTVL.

The chain joins TRBV19 to TRBJ1-4; D might be TRBD1 (5 bases). Trimming shortened V by 5 bases and J by 0 bases, and 10 bases separated the two germline ends. This CDR3 has 15 amino acids. The germline V gene encodes CDR1 LNHDA and CDR2 SQIVND (reference sequence). CDR3 loop: CASSPQTATNEKLFF. In nucleotides, the CDR3 is TGTGCCAGTAGTCCACAGACAGCAACTAATGAAAAACTGTTTTTT.

The V and J genes are TRBV9 and TRBJ2-6; weak D call: TRBD2 (5 bases). Trimming shortened V by 0 bases and J by 3 bases, and 10 bases separated the two germline ends. Germline V gene data show CDR1 as SGDLS and CDR2 as YYNGEE. The CDR3 spans 16 residues. The CDR3 loop reads CASSVGPAGGANVLTF. The CDR3 nucleotides read TGTGCCAGCAGCGTAGGGCCGGCGGGTGGGGCCAACGTCCTGACTTTC.